This T cell receptor (beta chain) originates from a study of shared T cell receptors in the human thymus. The protocol was immunoSEQ multiplex PCR, while the TCRdb copy is restricted to in-frame clones and leaves out a portion. Among some 720,000 clones listed, roughly 88% were seen once. These data also featured in a second study, about human thymus T cells. That work adds: Donors were healthy Finnish infants having corrective surgery for congenital heart defects. The source of the thymus tissue was resections taken during corrective heart surgery.

The sequencing sample was made of thymocytes. The source is a boy younger than two with a congenital heart defect.

The CDR3: CASSQVGLAGSSYEQYF. For the CDR3, the DNA is TGTGCCAGCAGCCAAGTCGGGTTAGCGGGTAGCTCCTACGAGCAGTACTTC. The chain recombines TRBV4-2 with TRBJ2-7; 7 bases agree with TRBD2. Looked up from germline, CDR1 is LGHNA and CDR2 is YNFKEQ. The CDR3 is 17 amino acids. The V and J ends lost 1 base and 0 bases, in that order; junction bases with no gene match: 9.